A selection of T cell receptor beta chains follows, all from one sample in a study of T cells in Graves' hyperthyroidism and ophthalmopathy. TCRdb itself ran the multiplex PCR reads through MiXCR, one entry per CDR3 protein. Of around 350,000 distinct CDR3 sequences in the sample, around 15% were seen once. Sequencing used blood. These receptors all stem from a woman aged 55 to 70 with Graves' ophthalmopathy. Both conserved end residues are part of each CDR3. Fields, in order: J gene, clone size, D gene, V gene, CDR3 DNA, CDR3 protein. A D gene is named only where the DNA matches it firmly. Clone size is given for some rows only: seen once, a few or many times, or a class if the clone is expanded.

j_call: TRBJ2-3
clone_size: many
d_call: NA
v_call: TRBV11-2
cdr3_nt: TGTGCCAGCAGCCAAGACGTGGGTACGCAGTATTTT
cdr3_aa: CASSQDVGTQYF

j_call: TRBJ2-1
clone_size: many
d_call: TRBD2
v_call: TRBV7-9
cdr3_nt: TGTGCCAGCAGGCGGGAGATGGCCATAGGCGATGAGCAGTTCTTC
cdr3_aa: CASRREMAIGDEQFF

j_call: TRBJ2-7
clone_size: many
d_call: TRBD1
v_call: TRBV28
cdr3_nt: TGTGCCAGCACCACCCCGGGACAGGGGGCAGACGAGCAGTACTTC
cdr3_aa: CASTTPGQGADEQYF

j_call: TRBJ2-1
clone_size: NA
d_call: TRBD2
v_call: TRBV24-1
cdr3_nt: TGTGCCACCAGTAGCGGGAGGTGGAATGAGCAGTTCTTC
cdr3_aa: CATSSGRWNEQFF

j_call: TRBJ2-3
clone_size: many
d_call: TRBD2
v_call: TRBV5-1
cdr3_nt: TGCGCCAGCAGCTTGGGCGGGAGCATAGATACGCAGTATTTT
cdr3_aa: CASSLGGSIDTQYF

j_call: TRBJ2-1
clone_size: many
d_call: NA
v_call: TRBV20-1
cdr3_nt: TGCAGTGCCAAAGGCGGTCTTTCCTACAATGAGCAGTTCTTC
cdr3_aa: CSAKGGLSYNEQFF

j_call: TRBJ2-7
clone_size: few
d_call: NA
v_call: TRBV11-2
cdr3_nt: TGTGCCAGCAGCTCGTTCGAGCCTCGCTCCTACGAGCAGTACTTC
cdr3_aa: CASSSFEPRSYEQYF

j_call: TRBJ2-2
clone_size: many
d_call: TRBD2
v_call: TRBV2
cdr3_nt: TGTGCCAGCAGACCTAGCGGGAGCAGCTTAACCGGGGAGCTGTTTTTT
cdr3_aa: CASRPSGSSLTGELFF

j_call: TRBJ1-1
clone_size: many
d_call: TRBD1
v_call: TRBV5-1
cdr3_nt: TGCGCCAGCAGCTTGGCCTCGACAGGGGTTCTCGTGAACACTGAAGCTTTCTTT
cdr3_aa: CASSLASTGVLVNTEAFF

j_call: TRBJ2-5
clone_size: many
d_call: NA
v_call: TRBV7-9
cdr3_nt: TGTGCCAGCAGCTTAGGTGTGGTCGCCGGGAGTTTGGAGACCCAGTACTTC
cdr3_aa: CASSLGVVAGSLETQYF

j_call: TRBJ2-3
clone_size: many
d_call: TRBD1
v_call: TRBV7-2
cdr3_nt: TGTGCCAGCAGCTCCACAGGGGGAGGTACGCAGTATTTT
cdr3_aa: CASSSTGGGTQYF

j_call: TRBJ2-2
clone_size: few
d_call: TRBD1
v_call: TRBV20-1
cdr3_nt: TGCAGTGCGTGGGACAGAGGCACCGGGGAGCTGTTTTTT
cdr3_aa: CSAWDRGTGELFF

j_call: TRBJ1-6
clone_size: few
d_call: NA
v_call: TRBV28
cdr3_nt: TGTGCCAGCAGGACAGGAGCGGATTCACCCCTCCACTTT
cdr3_aa: CASRTGADSPLHF

j_call: TRBJ1-2
clone_size: few
d_call: TRBD1
v_call: TRBV3-1
cdr3_nt: TGTGCCAGCAGAGACAGGGTGAACTACACCTTC
cdr3_aa: CASRDRVNYTF

j_call: TRBJ1-5
clone_size: many
d_call: NA
v_call: TRBV2
cdr3_nt: TGTGCCAGCAGTGCCTTCTTAAATCAGCCCCAGCATTTT
cdr3_aa: CASSAFLNQPQHF

j_call: TRBJ2-1
clone_size: NA
d_call: NA
v_call: TRBV20-1
cdr3_nt: TGCAGTGCTAGAGGTTTAGCGGACAATGAGCAGTTCTTC
cdr3_aa: CSARGLADNEQFF

j_call: TRBJ2-5
clone_size: many
d_call: NA
v_call: TRBV2
cdr3_nt: TGTGCCAGCAGTGAAGTACTAGAGACCCAGTACTTC
cdr3_aa: CASSEVLETQYF

j_call: TRBJ2-1
clone_size: many
d_call: TRBD2
v_call: TRBV20-1
cdr3_nt: TGCAGTGCTAGAGATCCCGGGGGTAGCGGGGTCTACAATGAGCAGTTCTTC
cdr3_aa: CSARDPGGSGVYNEQFF

j_call: TRBJ2-3
clone_size: many
d_call: NA
v_call: TRBV5-1
cdr3_nt: TGCGCCAGCAGCTTGGTTCTGCCTAAGGTTAAGTTGGGATCTAGCACAGATACGCAGTATTTT
cdr3_aa: CASSLVLPKVKLGSSTDTQYF

j_call: TRBJ2-1
clone_size: many
d_call: TRBD1
v_call: TRBV20-1
cdr3_nt: TGCAGTGCTAGAGCACGACAGGGGGCGAGGTACAATGAGCAGTTCTTC
cdr3_aa: CSARARQGARYNEQFF

j_call: TRBJ2-5
clone_size: NA
d_call: TRBD2
v_call: TRBV20-1
cdr3_nt: TGCAGTGCTAGAGAAGCTAGCGGGAGGTGGAAGACCCAGTACTTC
cdr3_aa: CSAREASGRWKTQYF

j_call: TRBJ1-1
clone_size: NA
d_call: NA
v_call: TRBV9
cdr3_nt: TGTGCCAGCAGCGCCCCTGGGACGCCGAACACTGAAGCTTTCTTT
cdr3_aa: CASSAPGTPNTEAFF